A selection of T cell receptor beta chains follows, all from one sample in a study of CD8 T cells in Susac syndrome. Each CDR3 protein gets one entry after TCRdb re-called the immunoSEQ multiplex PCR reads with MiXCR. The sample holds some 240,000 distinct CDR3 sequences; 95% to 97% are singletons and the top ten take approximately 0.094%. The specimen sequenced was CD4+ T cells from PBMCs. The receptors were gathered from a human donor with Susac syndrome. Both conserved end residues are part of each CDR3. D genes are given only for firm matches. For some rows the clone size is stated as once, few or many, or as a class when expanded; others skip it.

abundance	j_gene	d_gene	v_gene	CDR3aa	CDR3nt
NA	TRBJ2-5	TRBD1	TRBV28	CASSRRQGFATQYF	TGTGCCAGCAGTCGAAGACAGGGCTTTGCGACCCAGTACTTC
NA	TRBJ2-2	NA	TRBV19	CASSIDRGGELFF	TGTGCCAGTAGTATAGATCGGGGCGGGGAGCTGTTTTTT
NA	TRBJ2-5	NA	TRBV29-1	CSGRTEPYSETQYF	TGCAGCGGGAGGACGGAGCCATACTCAGAGACCCAGTACTTC
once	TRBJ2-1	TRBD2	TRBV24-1	CATSDTAGERNEQFF	TGTGCCACCAGTGATACCGCGGGAGAACGCAATGAGCAGTTCTTC
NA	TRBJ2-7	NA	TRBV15	CATSRDVAYEQYF	TGTGCCACCAGCAGGGACGTAGCCTACGAGCAGTACTTC
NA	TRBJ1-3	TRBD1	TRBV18	CASSTQGALDGNTIYF	TGTGCCAGCTCAACTCAGGGGGCGCTGGACGGAAACACCATATATTTT
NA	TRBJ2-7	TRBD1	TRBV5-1	CASSPDRGQRQYF	TGCGCCAGCAGCCCGGACAGGGGGCAGAGGCAGTACTTC
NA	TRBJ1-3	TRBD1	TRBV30	CAWSPDRVGNTIYF	TGTGCCTGGAGTCCGGACAGGGTCGGAAACACCATATATTTT
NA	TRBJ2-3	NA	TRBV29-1	CSVAGGVRTDTQYF	TGCAGCGTTGCAGGAGGCGTGAGGACAGATACGCAGTATTTT
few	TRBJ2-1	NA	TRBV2	CASSETQQFF	TGTGCCAGCAGTGAAACCCAGCAGTTCTTC
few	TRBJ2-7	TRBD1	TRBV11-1	CASSSDRGEQYF	TGTGCCAGCAGCTCTGACAGGGGCGAGCAGTACTTC
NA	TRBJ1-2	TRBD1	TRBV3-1	CASSQAGGYGYTF	TGTGCCAGCAGCCAGGCAGGGGGCTACGGCTACACCTTC
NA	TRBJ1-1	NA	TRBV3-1	CASSLTGLEAFF	TGTGCCAGCAGCCTTACCGGCCTTGAAGCTTTCTTT
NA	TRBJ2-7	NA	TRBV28	CASSRGEQYF	TGTGCCAGCTCGAGGGGCGAGCAGTACTTC
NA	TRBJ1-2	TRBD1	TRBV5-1	CASSPTTGGYSYGYTF	TGCGCCAGCAGCCCGACGACAGGGGGCTACAGCTATGGCTACACCTTC
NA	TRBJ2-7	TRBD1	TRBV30	CAWSTSGTGRYEQYF	TGTGCCTGGAGTACCTCCGGGACAGGGCGCTACGAGCAGTACTTC
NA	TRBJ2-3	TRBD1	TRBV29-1	CSVGRTGESRDTQYF	TGCAGCGTTGGGAGGACAGGGGAATCAAGGGATACGCAGTATTTT
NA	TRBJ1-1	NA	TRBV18	CASSPKGEALNTEAFF	TGTGCCAGCTCACCAAAGGGGGAGGCATTGAACACTGAAGCTTTCTTT
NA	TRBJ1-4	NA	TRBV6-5	CASSYGLATNEKLFF	TGTGCCAGCAGTTACGGTCTTGCAACTAATGAAAAACTGTTTTTT
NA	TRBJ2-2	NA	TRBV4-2	CASKVGIRRETGELFF	TGTGCCAGCAAGGTCGGGATCCGGAGGGAGACCGGGGAGCTGTTTTTT
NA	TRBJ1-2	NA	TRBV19	CASSLTPRGVYGYTF	TGTGCCAGTAGTTTAACCCCGAGGGGTGTCTATGGCTACACCTTC
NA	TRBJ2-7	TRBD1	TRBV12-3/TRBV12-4	CASSLYQPGQVYEQYF	TGTGCCAGCAGCCTTTATCAACCGGGACAGGTCTACGAGCAGTACTTC
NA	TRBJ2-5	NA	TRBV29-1	CSVARHDQETQYF	TGCAGCGTTGCTCGACACGACCAAGAGACCCAGTACTTC
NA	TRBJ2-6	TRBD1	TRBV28	CASSAPTGDGANVLTF	TGTGCCAGCAGTGCGCCGACAGGGGATGGGGCCAACGTCCTGACTTTC
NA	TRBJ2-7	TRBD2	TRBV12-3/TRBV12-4	CASRRSTRGRGYEQYF	TGTGCCAGCAGGCGTTCGACCCGCGGGAGGGGATACGAGCAGTACTTC
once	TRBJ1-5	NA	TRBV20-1	CSASTQGNSNQPQHF	TGCAGTGCTAGTACGCAGGGCAATAGCAATCAGCCCCAGCATTTT
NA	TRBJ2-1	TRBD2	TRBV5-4	CASSLDGLADQFF	TGTGCCAGCAGCTTGGACGGGCTAGCGGATCAGTTCTTC
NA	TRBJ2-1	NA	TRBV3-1	CASSQFRYNEQFF	TGTGCCAGCAGCCAGTTTAGGTACAATGAGCAGTTCTTC
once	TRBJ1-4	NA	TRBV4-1	CASSQVAATNEKLFF	TGCGCCAGCAGCCAAGTGGCCGCAACTAATGAAAAACTGTTTTTT
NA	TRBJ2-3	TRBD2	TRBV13	CASSTPSGRGGTDTQYF	TGTGCCAGCAGCACCCCTAGCGGGAGGGGTGGCACAGATACGCAGTATTTT
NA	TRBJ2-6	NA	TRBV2	CASTWLSSGANVLTF	TGTGCCAGCACGTGGCTCAGCTCTGGGGCCAACGTCCTGACTTTC
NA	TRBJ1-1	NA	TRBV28	CASSPKALVAFF	TGTGCCAGCAGTCCTAAAGCTCTTGTAGCTTTCTTT
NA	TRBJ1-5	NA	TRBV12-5	CASGLVQGGSNQPQHF	TGTGCTAGTGGTTTGGTACAGGGAGGGAGCAATCAGCCCCAGCATTTT
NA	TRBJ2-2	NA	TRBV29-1	CSVEDPVGQLNTGELFF	TGCAGCGTTGAAGATCCCGTCGGACAGTTGAACACCGGGGAGCTGTTTTTT
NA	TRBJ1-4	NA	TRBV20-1	CSARWALNEKLFF	TGCAGTGCTAGATGGGCCCTAAATGAAAAACTGTTTTTT
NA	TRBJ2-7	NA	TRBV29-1	CSVELGAGQNYEQYF	TGCAGCGTTGAGTTGGGGGCAGGGCAGAACTACGAGCAGTACTTC
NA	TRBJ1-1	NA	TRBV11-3	CASSLSIGEAFF	TGTGCCAGCAGCTTGTCAATCGGTGAAGCTTTCTTT
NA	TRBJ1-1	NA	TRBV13	CASSERPGTTEAFF	TGTGCCAGCAGCGAACGTCCAGGGACAACTGAAGCTTTCTTT
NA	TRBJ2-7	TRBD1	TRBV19	CASGGQGNTYEQYF	TGTGCCAGCGGGGGACAGGGAAACACCTACGAGCAGTACTTC
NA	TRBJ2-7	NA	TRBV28	CASSSRIYEQYF	TGTGCCAGCAGTTCCCGGATATACGAGCAGTACTTC
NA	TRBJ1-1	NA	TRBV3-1	CASNTGSSNTEAFF	TGTGCCAGCAATACAGGTAGTTCGAACACTGAAGCTTTCTTT
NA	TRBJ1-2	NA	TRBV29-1	CSVEDGRTYGYTF	TGCAGCGTTGAAGATGGCCGGACCTATGGCTACACCTTC